These 32 T cell receptor beta chains came from one sample sequenced in a study of shared clonotypes between healthy human individuals. Assay: immunoSEQ multiplex PCR; the TCRdb copy retains only in-frame clones and omits some. The sample gives about 380,000 clones, just over 95% of which show up once; approximately 0.32% is in the top ten. Specimen: memory CD8+ T cells sorted from blood. The sample's subset: CD45RO+ cells pooled with CCR7-negative TemRA cells. Source of these receptors: a young man in good health.

V and J are TRBV5-4 and TRBJ1-3; tentatively, D is TRBD1 (5 bases). The CDR3 spans 13 residues. CDR1 and CDR2 from the germline V gene are SGHNT and YYREEE (reference sequence). V gave up 4 bases and J gave up 0 bases, with 5 bases separating them. The CDR3 coding sequence is TGTGCCAGCAGCGGACACTCTGGAAACACCATATATTTT. Its translation: CASSGHSGNTIYF. Using reference TRBV5-4 and TRBJ1-3 for the parts outside the CDR3, the full variable domain is ETGVTQSPTHLIKTRGQQVTLRCSSQSGHNTVSWYQQALGQGPQFIFQYYREEENGRGNFPPRFSGLQFPNYSSELNVNALELDDSALYLCASSGHSGNTIYFGEGSWLTVV.

The V and J genes are TRBV18 and TRBJ2-5, with TRBD2 matching 11 bases. The CDR3 has 16 residues. The V and J ends lost 3 bases and 0 bases, in that order; junction bases with no gene match: 3. Germline V gene sequence: CDR1 KGHSH, CDR2 LQKENI. In nucleotides, the CDR3 is TGTGCCAGCTCACCTACTAGCGGGAGTTACCAAGAGACCCAGTACTTC. It specifies CASSPTSGSYQETQYF. Based on the CDR3 plus reference TRBV18 and TRBJ2-5, the full variable domain is NAGVMQNPRHLVRRRGQEARLRCSPMKGHSHVYWYRQLPEEGLKFMVYLQKENIIDESGMPKERFSAEFPKEGPSILRIQQVVRGDSAAYFCASSPTSGSYQETQYFGPGTRLLVL.

The V call is TRBV5-1, the J call TRBJ2-3, with 12 bases that match TRBD2. The V and J ends lost 4 bases and 3 bases, in that order; junction bases with no gene match: 9. CDR1 and CDR2 (germline): SGHRS, YFSETQ. There are 17 residues in the CDR3. This CDR3 is CASSVTSGSFLTDTQYF. DNA of the CDR3: TGCGCCAGCAGCGTGACTAGCGGGAGCTTCTTGACAGATACGCAGTATTTT.

This chain connects TRBV27 to TRBJ1-1; D is ambiguous. Germline V gene sequence: CDR1 MNHEY, CDR2 SMNVEV (reference sequence). The CDR3 contains 20 residues. Trimming stripped 11 bases from V and 7 bases from J, with 41 bases between. The CDR3 nucleotides are TGTGCCGGATCTTTAGAAGACGGGTCAGGTATACCGACGCAACCAAATGAAGCTTTCTTT. It yields the protein CAGSLEDGSGIPTQPNEAFF.

For this clone: Other DNA sequences within the sample encode an identical CDR3. The chain uses TRBV6-5 and TRBJ1-5, with no clear D. Trimming removed 5 bases from V and 0 bases from J, with 8 bases in between. Germline V gives CDR1 MNHEY, CDR2 SVGAGI. The CDR3 sequence is 14 residues long. The chain's CDR3 is CASSRTVSNQPQHF. CDR3 sequence (DNA): TGTGCCAGCAGTCGAACAGTTAGCAATCAGCCCCAGCATTTT.

This clone appeared once. The rearrangement uses TRBV19 and TRBJ1-2; no clear D. The CDR3 is 14 residues long. From germline, CDR1 is LNHDA and CDR2 SQIVND (reference sequence). The V and J ends lost 8 bases and 4 bases respectively, with 17 bases between them. CDR3 DNA sequence: TGTGCCAGTTCAGAAAGAGATGCCATCTATGGCTACACCTTC. It codes for CASSERDAIYGYTF.

The V and J genes are TRBV20-1 and TRBJ2-7; D unresolved. With 5 bases removed from V and 2 bases from J, the gap between germline ends came to 7 bases. Germline V gives CDR1 DFQATT, CDR2 SNEGSKA (reference sequence). The CDR3 extends over 11 amino acids. The CDR3 DNA follows: TGCAGTGCTGCTGGCCCCTACGAGCAGTACTTC. As protein: CSAAGPYEQYF.

This chain links TRBV7-9 with TRBJ1-1, with 8 bases fitting TRBD1. The V and J ends lost 3 bases and 3 bases, in that order; junction bases with no gene match: 9. This CDR3 has 16 residues. CDR1 SEHNR and CDR2 FQNEAQ come from the germline V gene (reference sequence). DNA for the CDR3: TGTGCCAGCAGCTTGAGCACAGGGGGTTGGGACACTGAAGCTTTCTTT. Its protein is CASSLSTGGWDTEAFF. Supplemented by reference TRBV7-9 and TRBJ1-1, the full variable domain reads DTGVSQNPRHKITKRGQNVTFRCDPISEHNRLYWYRQTLGQGPEFLTYFQNEAQLEKSRLLSDRFSAERPKGSFSTLEIQRTEQGDSAMYLCASSLSTGGWDTEAFFGQGTRLTVV.

This chain joins TRBV5-1 and TRBJ2-3; D is tentatively TRBD1 or TRBD2 (5 bases each). This CDR3 contains 14 residues. V was shortened by 7 bases and J by 6 bases, with 18 bases between the two germline ends. The germline V gene has CDR1 SGHRS and CDR2 YFSETQ. CDR3 DNA: TGCGCCAGCGGCCGGGGCAGTGTGGGGGATACGCAGTATTTT. Translating it yields CASGRGSVGDTQYF.

J is TRBJ1-5 and V is TRBV9; the match to TRBD1 covers 12 bases. Germline V gene sequence: CDR1 SGDLS, CDR2 YYNGEE. This CDR3 has 19 residues. The trim removed 4 bases at V and 0 bases at J, leaving 11 bases unmatched. In DNA, the CDR3 is TGTGCCAGCAGCCCCTTGTGGGACAGGGGGCATCATAGCAATCAGCCCCAGCATTTT. Protein product: CASSPLWDRGHHSNQPQHF.

The CDR3 DNA reads TGTGCCAGCAGCTCGAGCACGGGACTAACATACAATGAGCAGTTCTTC. It translates to CASSSSTGLTYNEQFF. The genes are TRBV7-3 and TRBJ2-1; 7 bases are a match to TRBD2. Germline V gives CDR1 SGHTA, CDR2 FQGTGA. This CDR3 comprises 16 residues. The V segment lost 4 bases and the J segment 4 bases; nucleotides outside the gene matches: 10.

The gene calls are TRBV10-3 and TRBJ1-3; no clear D gene. The CDR3 length is 14 residues. V lost 0 bases to trimming and J lost 5 bases, with 8 bases between them. The germline CDR1 and CDR2 sequences are ENHRY and SYGVKD. This CDR3 is CAISESYARNTIYF. The CDR3 region has the DNA TGTGCCATCAGTGAGTCGTATGCTCGAAACACCATATATTTT.

The chain links TRBV19 to TRBJ1-5; 9 bases agree with TRBD1. Germline assignment: CDR1 LNHDA and CDR2 SQIVND (reference sequence). The CDR3 is made up of 14 amino acids. The J segment lost 4 bases and the V segment lost 4 bases, leaving 2 bases of the junction unmatched. The CDR3 DNA reads as TGTGCCAGTAGTACGACAGGGGGTAATCAGCCCCAGCATTTT. It codes for CASSTTGGNQPQHF.

CDR3 sequence: CASSEGRREKLFF. CDR3 nucleotide sequence: TGTGCCAGCAGTGAAGGGAGGCGTGAAAAACTGTTTTTT. The J gene is TRBJ1-4, the V gene TRBV6-5; D gene unclear. Germline CDR1 is MNHEY and CDR2 is SVGAGI. Trimming pared 5 bases from V and 7 bases from J, leaving 11 bases between. CDR3 size: 13 residues.

This chain joins TRBV7-3 and TRBJ1-2; D ambiguous. Germline lookup yields CDR1 SGHTA and CDR2 FQGTGA. Trimming left V 2 bases short and J 8 bases short, with 18 bases between. This CDR3 contains 15 residues. CDR3 amino acids: CASSLPQERLKGYTF. The CDR3 nucleotides read TGTGCCAGCAGCTTACCCCAGGAACGGTTGAAAGGCTACACCTTC.

The CDR3, as DNA: TGTGCCAGTCATCCCGGCTGGGAGGGACCCCTAAATCAGCCCCAGCATTTT. It translates to CASHPGWEGPLNQPQHF. This chain joins TRBV19 and TRBJ1-5; a possible D gene is TRBD1 (5 bases). Germline V gives CDR1 LNHDA, CDR2 SQIVND (reference sequence). Trimming took 8 bases from V and 4 from J, leaving 24 bases between them. The CDR3 has 17 amino acids.

The CDR3 sequence is CASSALTGGNTGELFF. The CDR3, as DNA: TGTGCCAGCAGTGCTCTTACAGGAGGGAACACCGGGGAGCTGTTTTTT. The J gene is TRBJ2-2, the V gene TRBV6-4; D is possibly TRBD1 or TRBD2 (5 bases each). Trimming took 4 bases from V and 1 from J, leaving 13 bases between them. This CDR3 spans 16 amino acids. Germline V gene data show CDR1 as MRHNA and CDR2 as SNTAGT.

The chain uses TRBV13 and TRBJ2-7, with D possibly called TRBD1 or TRBD2 (6 bases each). CDR1 PRHDT and CDR2 FYEKMQ come from the germline V gene (reference sequence). This CDR3 has 15 amino acids. Deletions cut 3 bases from V and 3 bases from J, with 15 bases between. The CDR3 is CASSFNKGEDYEQYF. CDR3 in DNA: TGTGCCAGCAGCTTCAATAAGGGGGAGGACTACGAGCAGTACTTC.

The J gene is TRBJ2-7, the V gene TRBV28, with D possibly called TRBD1 or TRBD2 (6 bases each). The CDR3 is 13 amino acids. The V gene lost 8 bases and the J gene lost 3 bases, with 14 bases spanning the gap. Looked up from germline, CDR1 is MDHEN and CDR2 is SYDVKM. The CDR3 nucleotides read TGTGCCAGCGCCGCGGGACAACTCTACGAGCAGTACTTC. Encoded protein: CASAAGQLYEQYF.

V is TRBV11-2 and J is TRBJ1-6; 9 nucleotides align to TRBD1. CDR1 SGHAT and CDR2 FQNNGV come from the germline V gene. This CDR3 region has 17 residues. The ends lost 6 bases at V and 4 bases at J; junction bases unmatched: 10. CDR3 protein: CASRRWTGVSYNSPLHF. CDR3 DNA: TGTGCCAGCAGACGCTGGACAGGGGTTTCGTATAATTCACCCCTCCACTTT.

The chain's CDR3 is CASSLEQGEQYF. CDR3 in DNA: TGTGCCAGCAGCTTAGAACAGGGCGAGCAGTACTTC. The J gene is TRBJ2-7, the V gene TRBV7-2; D perhaps matches TRBD1 (6 bases). The germline gives CDR1 SGHTA, CDR2 FQGNSA. This CDR3 region has 12 residues. V dropped 1 base and J dropped 6 bases, with 7 bases sitting between them.

Here the CDR3 DNA reads TGCGCCAGCAGTGCGACGGGGGCCTCTGGAAACACCATATATTTT. Amino acid sequence: CASSATGASGNTIYF. This rearrangement joins TRBV5-1 to TRBJ1-3, with D possibly being TRBD1 (6 bases). The germline V gene encodes CDR1 SGHRS and CDR2 YFSETQ. The CDR3 contains 15 residues. The germline V and J ends were trimmed by 5 bases and 0 bases, with 12 bases remaining between them.

This clone came up once. The chain couples TRBV28 to TRBJ1-2; 9 bases line up with TRBD1. The CDR3 is 15 amino acids. J gave up 0 bases and V 4 bases, and 3 bases lay outside the gene matches. Germline V gene lookup returns CDR1 MDHEN and CDR2 SYDVKM. CDR3 in amino acids: CASSWGDRANYGYTF. In nucleotides, the CDR3 is TGTGCCAGCAGTTGGGGGGACAGGGCTAACTATGGCTACACCTTC.

The chain links TRBV21-1 to TRBJ2-2; no DNA check was done on the table's D call, TRBD1. TRBV21-1 is annotated as a pseudogene. The CDR3 loop spans 14 amino acids. CDR3 region: CASSKDRGTGELFF. The CDR3 DNA sequence: TGTGCCAGCAGCAAGGACAGGGGGACCGGGGAGCTGTTTTTT.

The chain employs TRBV6-4 and TRBJ2-2; D uncertain. Trimming pared 4 bases from V and 6 bases from J, leaving 12 bases between. Germline V gene data show CDR1 as MRHNA and CDR2 as SNTAGT. There are 14 residues in the CDR3. The CDR3 sequence: CASSGPGRPGELFF. CDR3 nucleotide sequence: TGTGCCAGCAGTGGCCCGGGTAGACCCGGGGAGCTGTTTTTT.

V gene TRBV20-1 combines with J gene TRBJ1-1; TRBD1 aligns across 7 bases. The CDR3 has 11 residues. V was pared by 0 bases and J by 8 bases, with 0 bases of the junction left unmatched. Germline V gene lookup returns CDR1 DFQATT and CDR2 SNEGSKA (reference sequence). The CDR3 reads CSAREDREAFF. DNA for the CDR3: TGCAGTGCTAGAGAGGACAGGGAAGCTTTCTTT.

The chain is built from TRBV7-9 and TRBJ2-2; tentatively, D is TRBD2 (5 bases). This CDR3 is built from 15 residues. Between the trimmed V and J ends, which lost 4 bases and 1 base, there was a span of 10 bases. Germline loops: CDR1 SEHNR, CDR2 FQNEAQ (reference sequence). CDR3 sequence (DNA): TGTGCCAGCAGCTCAAGGAGGTGGAACACCGGGGAGCTGTTTTTT. It codes for CASSSRRWNTGELFF.

The chain is built from TRBV27 and TRBJ1-2, with 8 bases fitting TRBD1. The V and J ends lost 4 bases and 4 bases, in that order; junction bases with no gene match: 5. Germline assignment: CDR1 MNHEY and CDR2 SMNVEV (reference sequence). The CDR3 extends over 14 amino acids. The CDR3 loop reads CASSYSTGGYGYTF. CDR3 DNA sequence: TGTGCCAGCAGTTACTCCACAGGGGGCTATGGCTACACCTTC.

J is TRBJ2-3 and V is TRBV19; 9 bases line up with TRBD1. The V gene's germline CDR1 is LNHDA and CDR2 SQIVND (reference sequence). The CDR3 contains 13 residues. The CDR3 coding sequence is TGTGCTGGAAGGGACAGGGCCACAGATACGCAGTATTTT. This translates into CAGRDRATDTQYF. The whole variable domain, filled in from reference TRBV19 and TRBJ2-3, reads DGGITQSPKYLFRKEGQNVTLSCEQNLNHDAMYWYRQDPGQGLRLIYYSQIVNDFQKGDIAEGYSVSREKKESFPLTVTSAQKNPTAFYLCAGRDRATDTQYFGPGTRLTVL.

The V and J genes are TRBV5-1 and TRBJ2-7; D is unclear. V was shortened by 0 bases and J by 2 bases, with 9 bases between the two germline ends. CDR1 is SGHRS and CDR2 is YFSETQ in the germline V gene. This CDR3 is 14 amino acids long. The CDR3 bases are TGCGCCAGCAGCTTGGACTCGGCAACCTACGAGCAGTACTTC. It translates to CASSLDSATYEQYF.

The CDR3 spells CASRGAANEKLFF. The CDR3 nucleotides read TGCGCCAGCAGGGGGGCCGCTAATGAAAAACTGTTTTTT. The V call is TRBV5-1, the J call TRBJ1-4, with D tentatively TRBD1 (6 bases). CDR1 is SGHRS, CDR2 YFSETQ, per germline. Deletions cut 5 bases from V and 3 bases from J, with 8 bases between. CDR3 length: 13 residues. The complete variable domain, with remaining parts taken from reference TRBV5-1 and TRBJ1-4, reads KAGVTQTPRYLIKTRGQQVTLSCSPISGHRSVSWYQQTPGQGLQFLFEYFSETQRNKGNFPGRFSGRQFSNSRSEMNVSTLELGDSALYLCASRGAANEKLFFGSGTQLSVL.

This chain joins TRBV18 and TRBJ2-7; TRBD2 aligns across 13 bases. The germline CDR1 and CDR2 sequences are KGHSH and LQKENI. The CDR3 consists of 16 residues. Unmatched junction bases numbered 8, after V lost 3 bases and J lost 6 bases. The CDR3 nucleotides read TGTGCCAGCTCACCTTTTTCACTAGCGGGAGGGGGCGAGCAGTACTTC. Translated: CASSPFSLAGGGEQYF.